This T cell receptor beta chain was identified in a study of T cells after yellow fever vaccination. The germline V gene encodes CDR1 KGHSH and CDR2 LQKENI. This CDR3 has 13 residues. Notes on this clonotype: As yet, its antigen is unknown. This could be a read error, since a much larger clone is one nucleotide away.

5'RACE template switching generated TCR cDNA, adding a universal primer site and UMIs. TCRdb passed the 5' RACE reads through MiXCR, listing each CDR3 protein once. The data hold 240,000 or so distinct CDR3 sequences, with less than 9% observed a single time. Study conclusions and caveats: A limited proportion of clonotypes was detected within both the CD4 and CD8 compartments. Most clones from primary vaccination were detected again post-booster (roughly 95% CD4, 70% to 90% CD8). The presence of abundant clonotypes contaminating from the bulk population was possible in FACS-sorted repertoires.

Sample: CD4+ T cells sorted from PBMCs, taken 15 days after the yellow fever booster vaccination. The clonotype comes from a man under 40 who received the YFV17D yellow fever vaccine. The chain recombines TRBV18 with TRBJ2-7, with 7 bases identical to TRBD2. The DNA of the CDR3 is TGTGCCAGCTCACCAGCTGGGGACTACCAGCAGTACTTC. It specifies CASSPAGDYQQYF.